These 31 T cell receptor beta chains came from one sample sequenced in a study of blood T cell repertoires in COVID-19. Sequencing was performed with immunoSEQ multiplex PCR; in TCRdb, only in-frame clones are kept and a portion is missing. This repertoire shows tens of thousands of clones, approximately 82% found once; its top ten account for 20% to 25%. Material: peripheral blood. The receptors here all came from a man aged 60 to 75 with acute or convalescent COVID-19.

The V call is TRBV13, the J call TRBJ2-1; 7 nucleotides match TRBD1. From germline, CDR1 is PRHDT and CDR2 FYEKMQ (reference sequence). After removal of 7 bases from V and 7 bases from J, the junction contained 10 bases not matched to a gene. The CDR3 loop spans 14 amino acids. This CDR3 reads CASIGPGGGNEQFF. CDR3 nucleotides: TGTGCCAGCATTGGGCCAGGGGGTGGTAATGAGCAGTTCTTC.

The CDR3 DNA reads TGTGCCAGCAGTTTTTGGAGGGTAGGACCAGCCGAACAGCCCCAGCATTTT. It codes for CASSFWRVGPAEQPQHF. The rearrangement uses TRBV28 and TRBJ1-5, with D uncertain. The CDR3 is made up of 17 amino acids. The V gene lost 3 bases and the J gene lost 7 bases, with 22 bases spanning the gap. Germline CDR1 reads MDHEN; CDR2 reads SYDVKM. Looking up the rest from reference TRBV28 and TRBJ1-5 gives the full variable domain: DVKVTQSSRYLVKRTGEKVFLECVQDMDHENMFWYRQDPGLGLRLIYFSYDVKMKEKGDIPEGYSVSREKKERFSLILESASTNQTSMYLCASSFWRVGPAEQPQHFGDGTRLSIL.

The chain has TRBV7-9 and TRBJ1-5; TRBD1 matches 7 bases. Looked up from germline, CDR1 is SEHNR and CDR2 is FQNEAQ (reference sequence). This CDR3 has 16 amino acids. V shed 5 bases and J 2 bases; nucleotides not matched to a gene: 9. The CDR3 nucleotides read TGTGCCAGCAGCAAAAGACAGGGAGATGGCAATCAGCCCCAGCATTTT. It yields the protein CASSKRQGDGNQPQHF.

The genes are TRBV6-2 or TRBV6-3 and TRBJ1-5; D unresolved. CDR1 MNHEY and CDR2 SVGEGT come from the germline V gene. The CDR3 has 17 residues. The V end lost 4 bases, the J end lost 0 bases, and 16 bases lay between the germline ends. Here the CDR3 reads CASSFNPSRYSNQPQHF. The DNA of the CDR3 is TGTGCCAGCAGTTTTAACCCCAGTCGTTATAGCAATCAGCCCCAGCATTTT.

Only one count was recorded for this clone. The CDR3 reads CASSQRGTGLGTEAFF. CDR3 bases: TGTGCCAGCAGCCAGAGGGGGACAGGGTTGGGCACTGAAGCTTTCTTT. V usage is TRBV3-1 (or the pseudogene TRBV3-2) and J usage is TRBJ1-1, with TRBD1 matching 9 bases. The CDR3 is 16 residues long. J gave up 4 bases and V 3 bases, and 9 bases lay outside the gene matches. Germline CDR1 reads LGHDT; CDR2 reads YNNKEL (reference sequence).

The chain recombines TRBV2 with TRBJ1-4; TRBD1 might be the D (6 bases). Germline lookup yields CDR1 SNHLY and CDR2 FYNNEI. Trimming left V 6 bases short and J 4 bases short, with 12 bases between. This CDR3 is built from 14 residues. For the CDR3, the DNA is TGTGCCAGCAGGGGGGACACCAATAATGAAAAACTGTTTTTT. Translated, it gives CASRGDTNNEKLFF.

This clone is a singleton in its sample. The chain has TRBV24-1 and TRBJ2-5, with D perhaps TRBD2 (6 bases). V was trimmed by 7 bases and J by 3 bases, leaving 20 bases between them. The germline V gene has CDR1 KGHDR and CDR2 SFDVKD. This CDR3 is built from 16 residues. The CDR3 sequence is CATSGGSGRLEETQYF. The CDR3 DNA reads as TGTGCCACCAGCGGGGGTTCGGGGCGATTGGAAGAGACCCAGTACTTC.

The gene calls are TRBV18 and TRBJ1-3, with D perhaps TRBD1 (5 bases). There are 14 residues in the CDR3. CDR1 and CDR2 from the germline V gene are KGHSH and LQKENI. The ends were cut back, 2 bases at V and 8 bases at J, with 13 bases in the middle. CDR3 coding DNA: TGTGCCAGCTCACCAGCAGGGTGGACGGACACCATATATTTT. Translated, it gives CASSPAGWTDTIYF.

DNA for the CDR3: TGTGCCAGCAGTTACTCGCCGGGTGGCTATGGCTACACCTTC. Translating gives CASSYSPGGYGYTF. The genes are TRBV6-5 and TRBJ1-2; D gene ambiguous. This CDR3 is built from 14 residues. Trimming took off 0 bases at V and 4 bases at J, with 9 bases between the two ends. Germline CDR1 and CDR2: MNHEY and SVGAGI.

The CDR3 is CASSLLPSKPLMSSYNEQFF. The DNA for the CDR3 is TGTGCCAGCTCGCTGTTACCCTCCAAACCTTTAATGAGCTCCTACAATGAGCAGTTCTTC. The rearrangement joins TRBV18 to TRBJ2-1; D is unresolved. The CDR3 is 20 amino acids. Trimming stripped 6 bases from V and 0 bases from J, with 27 bases between. The germline V gene encodes CDR1 KGHSH and CDR2 LQKENI.

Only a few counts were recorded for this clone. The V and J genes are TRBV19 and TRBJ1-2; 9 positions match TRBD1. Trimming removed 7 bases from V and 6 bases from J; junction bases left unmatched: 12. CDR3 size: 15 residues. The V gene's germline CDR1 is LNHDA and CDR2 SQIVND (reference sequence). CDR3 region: CASKVLNRDRDGYTF. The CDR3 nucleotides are TGTGCCAGTAAGGTCCTCAACCGGGACAGGGATGGCTACACCTTC. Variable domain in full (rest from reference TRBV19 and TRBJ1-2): DGGITQSPKYLFRKEGQNVTLSCEQNLNHDAMYWYRQDPGQGLRLIYYSQIVNDFQKGDIAEGYSVSREKKESFPLTVTSAQKNPTAFYLCASKVLNRDRDGYTFGSGTRLTVV.

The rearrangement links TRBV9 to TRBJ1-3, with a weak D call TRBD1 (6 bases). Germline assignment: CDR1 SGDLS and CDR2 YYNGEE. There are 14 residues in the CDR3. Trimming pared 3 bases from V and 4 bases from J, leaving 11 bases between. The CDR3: CASSDRDIGNTIYF. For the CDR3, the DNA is TGTGCCAGCAGCGACCGGGACATCGGAAACACCATATATTTT.

CDR3 sequence: CASRGQLMNTEAFF. DNA for the CDR3: TGTGCCAGCAGGGGACAGCTAATGAACACTGAAGCTTTCTTT. The chain recombines TRBV6-5 with TRBJ1-1; TRBD1 agrees at 7 bases. V lost 6 bases and J lost 0; bases outside the gene matches: 4. The CDR3 consists of 14 residues. Per the germline V gene, CDR1 is MNHEY and CDR2 is SVGAGI.

The CDR3 nucleotides read TGTGCCAGCAGCCCTAGGGTAGGGCCAGGGGGAAAAGATACGCAGTATTTT. Translation gives CASSPRVGPGGKDTQYF. The V and J genes are TRBV9 and TRBJ2-3, with 7 bases that match TRBD1. J gave up 5 bases and V 4 bases, and 16 bases lay outside the gene matches. CDR1 and CDR2 from the germline V gene are SGDLS and YYNGEE. There are 17 residues in the CDR3.

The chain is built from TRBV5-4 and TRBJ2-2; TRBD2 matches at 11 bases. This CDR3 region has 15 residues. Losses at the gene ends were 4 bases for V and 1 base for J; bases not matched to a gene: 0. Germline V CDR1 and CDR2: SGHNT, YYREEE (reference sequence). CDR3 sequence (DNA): TGTGCCAGCAGCCTAGCGGGGGGGAACACCGGGGAGCTGTTTTTT. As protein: CASSLAGGNTGELFF.

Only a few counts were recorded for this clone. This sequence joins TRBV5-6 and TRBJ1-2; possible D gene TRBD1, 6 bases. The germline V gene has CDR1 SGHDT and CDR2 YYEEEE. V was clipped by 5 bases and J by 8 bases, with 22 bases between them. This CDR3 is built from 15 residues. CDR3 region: CASRLTGKLLGGYTF. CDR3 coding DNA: TGTGCCAGCAGGTTAACAGGGAAATTATTAGGGGGCTACACCTTC.

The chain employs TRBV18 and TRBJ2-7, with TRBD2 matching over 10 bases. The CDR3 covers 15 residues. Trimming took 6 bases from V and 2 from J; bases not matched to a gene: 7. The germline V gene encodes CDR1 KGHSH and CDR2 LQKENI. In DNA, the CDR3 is TGTGCCAGCTCCCTAGGACTAGCGGTAACCTACGAGCAGTACTTC. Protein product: CASSLGLAVTYEQYF.

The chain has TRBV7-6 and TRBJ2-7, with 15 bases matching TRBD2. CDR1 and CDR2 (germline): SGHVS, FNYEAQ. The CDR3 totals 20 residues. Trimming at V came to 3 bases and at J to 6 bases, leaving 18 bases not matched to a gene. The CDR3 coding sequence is TGTGCCAGCAGCTTCCGACGACCTGGACTAGCGGGGGGGCGAAGAGCCGAGCAGTACTTC. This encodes CASSFRRPGLAGGRRAEQYF.

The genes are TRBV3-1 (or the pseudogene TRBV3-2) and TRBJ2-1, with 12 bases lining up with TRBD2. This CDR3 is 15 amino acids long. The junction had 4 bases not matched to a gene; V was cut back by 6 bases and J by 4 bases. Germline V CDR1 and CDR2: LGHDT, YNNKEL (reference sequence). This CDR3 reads CASRHLAGGYNEQFF. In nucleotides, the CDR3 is TGTGCCAGCAGACACCTAGCGGGGGGGTACAATGAGCAGTTCTTC.

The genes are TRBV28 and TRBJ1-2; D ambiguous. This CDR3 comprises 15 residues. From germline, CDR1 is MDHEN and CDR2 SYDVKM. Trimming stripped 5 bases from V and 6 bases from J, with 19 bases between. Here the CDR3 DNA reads TGTGCCAGCAGTGCCCCCGGCTCTCGGGTACATGGCTACACCTTC. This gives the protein CASSAPGSRVHGYTF.

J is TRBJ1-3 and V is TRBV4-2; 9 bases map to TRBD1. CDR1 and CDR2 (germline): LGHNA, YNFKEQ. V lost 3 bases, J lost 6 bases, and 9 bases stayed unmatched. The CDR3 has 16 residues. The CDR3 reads CASSQASTGGVNTIYF. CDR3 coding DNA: TGTGCCAGCAGCCAGGCCTCGACAGGGGGAGTAAACACCATATATTTT.

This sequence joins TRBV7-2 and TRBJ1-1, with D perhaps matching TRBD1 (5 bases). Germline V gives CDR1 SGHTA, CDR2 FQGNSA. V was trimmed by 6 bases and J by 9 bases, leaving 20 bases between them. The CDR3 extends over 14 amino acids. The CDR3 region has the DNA TGTGCCAGCAGTCGTAGGAGGGGCGATGATCAAGCTTTCTTT. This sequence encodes CASSRRRGDDQAFF.

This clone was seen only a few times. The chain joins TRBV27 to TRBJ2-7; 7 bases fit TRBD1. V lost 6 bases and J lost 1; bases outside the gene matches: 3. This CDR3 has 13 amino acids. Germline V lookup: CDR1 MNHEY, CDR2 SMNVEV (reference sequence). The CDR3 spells CASSETGSYEQYV. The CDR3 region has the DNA TGTGCCAGCAGCGAGACAGGGTCCTACGAGCAGTACGTC.

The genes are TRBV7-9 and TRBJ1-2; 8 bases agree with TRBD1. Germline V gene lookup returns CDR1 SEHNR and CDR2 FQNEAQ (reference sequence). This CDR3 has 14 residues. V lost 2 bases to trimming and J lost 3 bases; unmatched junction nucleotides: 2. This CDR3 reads CASSLRTGHYGYTF. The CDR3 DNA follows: TGTGCCAGCAGCTTAAGGACAGGGCACTATGGCTACACCTTC.

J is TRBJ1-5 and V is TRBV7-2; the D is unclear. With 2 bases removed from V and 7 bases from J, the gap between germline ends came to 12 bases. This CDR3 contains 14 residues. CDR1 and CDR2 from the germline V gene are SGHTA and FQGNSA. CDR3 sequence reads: CASSLNRQRQPQHF. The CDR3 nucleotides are TGTGCCAGCAGCTTAAACCGTCAGAGGCAGCCCCAGCATTTT.

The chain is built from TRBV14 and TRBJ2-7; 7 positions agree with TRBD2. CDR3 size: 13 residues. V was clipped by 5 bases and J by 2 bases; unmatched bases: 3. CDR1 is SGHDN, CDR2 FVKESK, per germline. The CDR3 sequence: CASSKGLAYEQYF. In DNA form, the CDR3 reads TGTGCCAGCAGCAAAGGACTAGCCTACGAGCAGTACTTC.

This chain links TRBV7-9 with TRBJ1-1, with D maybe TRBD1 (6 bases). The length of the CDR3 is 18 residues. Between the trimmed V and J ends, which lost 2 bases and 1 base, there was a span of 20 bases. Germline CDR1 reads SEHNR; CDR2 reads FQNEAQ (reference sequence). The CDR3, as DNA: TGTGCCAGCAGCTTAAAAGGATCCGGTGAACAGGGGAACACTGAAGCTTTCTTT. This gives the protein CASSLKGSGEQGNTEAFF.

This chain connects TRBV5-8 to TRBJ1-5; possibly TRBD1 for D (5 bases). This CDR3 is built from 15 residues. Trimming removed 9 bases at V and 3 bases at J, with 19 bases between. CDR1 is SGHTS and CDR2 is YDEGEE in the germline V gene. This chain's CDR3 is CATQHGGGLNQPQHF. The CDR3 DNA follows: TGTGCCACCCAACACGGCGGGGGACTCAATCAGCCCCAGCATTTT.

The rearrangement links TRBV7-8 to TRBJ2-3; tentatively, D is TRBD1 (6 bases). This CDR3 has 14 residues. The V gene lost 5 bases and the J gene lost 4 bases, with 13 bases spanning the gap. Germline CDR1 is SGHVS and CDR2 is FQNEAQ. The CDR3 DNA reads TGTGCCAGCAGCCCATCGAGGACAGCAGATACGCAGTATTTT. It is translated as CASSPSRTADTQYF.

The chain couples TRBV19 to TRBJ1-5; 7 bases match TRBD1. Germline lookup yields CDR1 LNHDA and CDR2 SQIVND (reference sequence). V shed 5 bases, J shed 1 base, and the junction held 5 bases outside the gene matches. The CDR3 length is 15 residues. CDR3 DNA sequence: TGTGCCAGTAGTTCGGGACAGTTCAGCAATCAGCCCCAGCATTTT. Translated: CASSSGQFSNQPQHF.

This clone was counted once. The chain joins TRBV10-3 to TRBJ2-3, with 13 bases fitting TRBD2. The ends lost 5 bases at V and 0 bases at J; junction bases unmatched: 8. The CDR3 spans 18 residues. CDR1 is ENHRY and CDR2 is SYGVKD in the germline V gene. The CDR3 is CAISLRLAGGLSTDTQYF. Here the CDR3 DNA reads TGTGCCATCAGTCTCCGACTAGCGGGGGGCCTAAGCACAGATACGCAGTATTTT.